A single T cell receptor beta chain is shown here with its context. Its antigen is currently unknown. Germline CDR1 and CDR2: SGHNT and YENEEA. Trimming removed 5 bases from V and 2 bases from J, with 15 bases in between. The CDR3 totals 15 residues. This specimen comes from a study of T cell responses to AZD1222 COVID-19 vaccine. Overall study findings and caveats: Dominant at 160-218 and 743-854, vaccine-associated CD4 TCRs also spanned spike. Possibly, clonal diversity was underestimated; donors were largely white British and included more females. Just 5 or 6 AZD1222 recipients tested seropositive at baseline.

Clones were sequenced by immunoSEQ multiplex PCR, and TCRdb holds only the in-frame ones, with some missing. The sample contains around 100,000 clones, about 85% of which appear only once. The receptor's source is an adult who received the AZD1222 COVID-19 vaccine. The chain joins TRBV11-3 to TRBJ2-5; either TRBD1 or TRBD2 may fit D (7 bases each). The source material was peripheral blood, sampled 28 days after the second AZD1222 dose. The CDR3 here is CASSHTGEGQETQYF. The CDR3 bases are TGTGCCAGCAGCCATACAGGGGAGGGGCAAGAGACCCAGTACTTC.